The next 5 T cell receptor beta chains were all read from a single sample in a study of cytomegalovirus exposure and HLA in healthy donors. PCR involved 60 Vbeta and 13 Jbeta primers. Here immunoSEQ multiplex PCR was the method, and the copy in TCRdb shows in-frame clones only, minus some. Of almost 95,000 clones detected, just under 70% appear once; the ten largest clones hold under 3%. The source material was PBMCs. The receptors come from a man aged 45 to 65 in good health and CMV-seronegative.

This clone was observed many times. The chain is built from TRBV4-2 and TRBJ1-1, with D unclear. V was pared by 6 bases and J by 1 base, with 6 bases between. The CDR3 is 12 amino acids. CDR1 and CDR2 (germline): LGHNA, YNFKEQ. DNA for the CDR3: TGTGCCAGCAGGCAGGCGAACACTGAAGCTTTCTTT. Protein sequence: CASRQANTEAFF.

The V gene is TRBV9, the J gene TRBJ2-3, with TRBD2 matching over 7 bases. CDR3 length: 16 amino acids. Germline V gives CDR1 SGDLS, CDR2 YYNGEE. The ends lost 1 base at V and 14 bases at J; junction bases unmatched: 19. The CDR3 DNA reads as TGTGCCAGCAGCGTAAGCGGGACCGTGAATCCGGGAGGTCGGTATTTT. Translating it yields CASSVSGTVNPGGRYF.

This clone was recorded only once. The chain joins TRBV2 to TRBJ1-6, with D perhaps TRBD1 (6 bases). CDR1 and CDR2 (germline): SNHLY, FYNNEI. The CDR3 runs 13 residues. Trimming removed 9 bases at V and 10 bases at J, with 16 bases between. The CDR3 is CASYRDEGSPLHF. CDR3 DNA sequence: TGTGCCAGTTACAGGGATGAGGGGTCACCCCTCCACTTT.

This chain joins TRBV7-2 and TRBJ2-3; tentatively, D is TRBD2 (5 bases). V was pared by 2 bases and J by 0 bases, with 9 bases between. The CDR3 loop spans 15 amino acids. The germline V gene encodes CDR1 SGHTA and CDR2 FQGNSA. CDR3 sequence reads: CASSLMAGSTDTQYF. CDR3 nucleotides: TGTGCCAGCAGCTTAATGGCGGGTAGCACAGATACGCAGTATTTT.

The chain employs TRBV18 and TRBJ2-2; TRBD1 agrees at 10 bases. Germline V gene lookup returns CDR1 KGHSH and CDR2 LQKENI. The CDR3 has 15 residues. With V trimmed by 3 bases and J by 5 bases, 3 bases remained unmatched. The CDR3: CASSPLGQGTGELFF. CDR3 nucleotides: TGTGCCAGCTCACCCCTGGGACAGGGGACCGGGGAGCTGTTTTTT.